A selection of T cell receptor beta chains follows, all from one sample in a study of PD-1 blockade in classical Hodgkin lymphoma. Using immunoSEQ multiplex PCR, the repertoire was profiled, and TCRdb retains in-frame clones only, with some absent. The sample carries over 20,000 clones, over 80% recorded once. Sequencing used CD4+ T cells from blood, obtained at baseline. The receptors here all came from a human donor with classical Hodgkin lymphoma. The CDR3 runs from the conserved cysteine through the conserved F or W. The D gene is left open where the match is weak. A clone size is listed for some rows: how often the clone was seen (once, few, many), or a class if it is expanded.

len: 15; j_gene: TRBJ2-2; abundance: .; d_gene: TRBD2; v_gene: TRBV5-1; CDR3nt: TGCGCCAGCAGTGGGACTAGCGGGGGGTCCGGGGAGCTGTTTTTT; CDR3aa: CASSGTSGGSGELFF
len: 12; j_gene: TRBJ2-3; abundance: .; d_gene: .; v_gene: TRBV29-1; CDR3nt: TGCAGCTCGCAGACAGACACAGATACGCAGTATTTT; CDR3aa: CSSQTDTDTQYF
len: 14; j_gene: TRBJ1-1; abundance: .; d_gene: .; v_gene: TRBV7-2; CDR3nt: TGTGCCAGCAGCTTATTCGGTCCGAACACTGAAGCTTTCTTT; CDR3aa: CASSLFGPNTEAFF
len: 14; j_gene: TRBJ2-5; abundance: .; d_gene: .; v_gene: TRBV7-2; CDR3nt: TGTGCCAGCAGCCTCCAGGGATTTGGAGAGACCCAGTACTTC; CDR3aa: CASSLQGFGETQYF
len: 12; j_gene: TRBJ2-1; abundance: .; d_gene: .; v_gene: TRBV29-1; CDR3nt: TGCAGCCTTAAGACCTCCCACAATGAGCAGTTCTTC; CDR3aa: CSLKTSHNEQFF
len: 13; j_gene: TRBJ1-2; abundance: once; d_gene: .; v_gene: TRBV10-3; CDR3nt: TGTGCCATCAGTGGGAGTCCTAACTATGGCTACACCTTC; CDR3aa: CAISGSPNYGYTF
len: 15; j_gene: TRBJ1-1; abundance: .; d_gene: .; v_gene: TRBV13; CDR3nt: TGTGCCAGCAGCATCAGGCTTAAGGCGAACACTGAAGCTTTCTTT; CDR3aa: CASSIRLKANTEAFF
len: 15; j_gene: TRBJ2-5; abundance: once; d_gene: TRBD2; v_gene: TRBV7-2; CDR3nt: TGTGCCAGCAGCCACACAACCTCGGGGGGGTCGGCCCAGTACTTC; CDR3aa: CASSHTTSGGSAQYF
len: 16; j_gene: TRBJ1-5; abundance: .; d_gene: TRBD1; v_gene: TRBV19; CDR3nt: TGTGCCAGTAGTATAGACGGGACAGGGTATAATCAGCCCCAGCATTTT; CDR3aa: CASSIDGTGYNQPQHF
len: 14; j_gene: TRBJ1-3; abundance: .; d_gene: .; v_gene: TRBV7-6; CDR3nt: TGTGCCAGCAGCTTAATAGGGTCTGGAAACACCATATATTTT; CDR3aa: CASSLIGSGNTIYF
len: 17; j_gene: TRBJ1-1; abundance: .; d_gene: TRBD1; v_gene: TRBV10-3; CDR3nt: TGTGCCATCAGTGAGTCATTGGCACAGGGGTGGGCCACTGAAGCTTTCTTT; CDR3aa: CAISESLAQGWATEAFF
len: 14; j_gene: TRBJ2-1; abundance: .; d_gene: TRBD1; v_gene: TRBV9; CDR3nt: TGTTCCAGCACCAAAGGGACAGGGTCTAATGAGCAGTTCTTC; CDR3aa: CSSTKGTGSNEQFF
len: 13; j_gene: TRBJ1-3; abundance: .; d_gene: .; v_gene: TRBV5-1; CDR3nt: TGCGCCAGCAGCGTGCAAGAAGGAAACACCATATATTTT; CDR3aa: CASSVQEGNTIYF
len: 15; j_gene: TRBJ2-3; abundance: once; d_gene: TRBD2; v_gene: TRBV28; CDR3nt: TGTGCCAGCAGTCTACTAGCGGATAGCACAGATACGCAGTATTTT; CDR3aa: CASSLLADSTDTQYF
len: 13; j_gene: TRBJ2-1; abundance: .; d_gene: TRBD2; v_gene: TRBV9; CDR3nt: TGTGCCAGTTCCGGGACTAGTACGGGTGAGCAGTTCTTC; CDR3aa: CASSGTSTGEQFF
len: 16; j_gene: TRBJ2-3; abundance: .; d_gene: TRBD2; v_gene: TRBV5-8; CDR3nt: TGTGCCAGCAGCTTTCTCCGCCGGGGGGGCATGGATACGCAGTATTTT; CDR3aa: CASSFLRRGGMDTQYF
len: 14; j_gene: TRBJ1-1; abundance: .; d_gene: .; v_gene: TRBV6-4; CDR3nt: TGTGCCAGCAGACCATCCCGGGAAAACACTGAAGCTTTCTTT; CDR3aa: CASRPSRENTEAFF
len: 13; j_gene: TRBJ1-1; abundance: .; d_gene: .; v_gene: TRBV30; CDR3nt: TGTGCCTGGGGAGTATCGGGGAACACTGAAGCTTTCTTT; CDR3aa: CAWGVSGNTEAFF
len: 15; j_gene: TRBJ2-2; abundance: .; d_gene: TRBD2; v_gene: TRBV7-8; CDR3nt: TGTGCCAGCAGCCCGAGCGGGGGGGCGATCGGGGAGCTGTTTTTT; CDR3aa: CASSPSGGAIGELFF
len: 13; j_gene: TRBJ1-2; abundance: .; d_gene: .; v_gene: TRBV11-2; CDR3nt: TGTGCCAGCAGGGACCTCCGGAGTAGCGGCTACACCTTC; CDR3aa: CASRDLRSSGYTF
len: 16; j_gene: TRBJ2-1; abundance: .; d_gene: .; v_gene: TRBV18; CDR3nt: TGTGCCAGCTCACCGTCACAAGGCCACCTCTACAATGAGCAGTTCTTC; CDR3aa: CASSPSQGHLYNEQFF
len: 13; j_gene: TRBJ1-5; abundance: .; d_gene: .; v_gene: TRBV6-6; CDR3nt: TGTGCCAGCAGTTACACAGAAGGTCAGCCCCAGCATTTT; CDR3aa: CASSYTEGQPQHF